Listed below are T cell receptor beta chains from one sample, sequenced in a study of spatial heterogeneity in lung cancer. TCRdb re-called the 5' RACE reads with MiXCR, one entry per CDR3 protein. The table includes around 40,000 distinct CDR3 sequences, about 5.8% detected once. Here the sequenced sample was PBMCs, taken at surgery. The receptors stem from a male donor with early-stage non-small cell lung cancer. Both conserved end residues are part of each CDR3. The order of the fields is CDR3 length, V gene, D gene, J gene, clone size, CDR3 protein, CDR3 DNA. The D gene is left open where the match is weak. Some rows mark clone size as missing; the rest say once, few, many or name a class of expanded clone.

>18|TRBV15|.|TRBJ2-3|many
CATSRGGAGSQSTDTQYF
TGTGCCACCAGCAGAGGTGGGGCCGGGTCCCAGAGCACAGATACGCAGTATTTT
>16|TRBV7-2|TRBD2|TRBJ2-3|.
CASSTTSGLRTDTQYF
TGTGCCAGCAGCACGACTAGCGGGCTTCGCACAGATACGCAGTATTTT
>13|TRBV12-3/TRBV12-4|.|TRBJ1-1|many
CASTKAGQVGAFF
TGTGCCAGCACCAAAGCAGGCCAGGTCGGAGCTTTCTTT
>15|TRBV6-1|.|TRBJ2-5|few
CASSEAGSVKETQYF
TGTGCCAGCAGTGAAGCGGGCTCAGTTAAAGAGACCCAGTACTTC
>15|TRBV27|.|TRBJ2-3|many
CASARIRVHTDTQYF
TGTGCCAGTGCCCGGATTCGGGTCCACACAGATACGCAGTATTTT
>15|TRBV20-1|TRBD2|TRBJ2-1|few
CSARLAGGSRNEQFF
TGCAGTGCTCGGCTAGCGGGGGGATCTCGCAATGAGCAGTTCTTC
>14|TRBV7-9|.|TRBJ1-1|.
CASRNLVVSTEAFF
TGTGCCAGCAGAAATCTGGTGGTGAGCACTGAAGCTTTCTTT
>11|TRBV6-2/TRBV6-3|.|TRBJ2-1|many
CASSLTREQFF
TGTGCCAGCAGTTTGACACGTGAGCAGTTCTTC
>18|TRBV5-1|.|TRBJ1-6|many
CASSLEEAASSYNSPLHF
TGCGCCAGCAGCTTGGAGGAAGCCGCTAGCTCCTATAATTCACCCCTCCACTTT
>14|TRBV12-3/TRBV12-4|TRBD1|TRBJ1-5|many
CASSLTGLNQPQHF
TGTGCCAGCAGTTTGACAGGGCTCAATCAGCCCCAGCATTTT
>13|TRBV15|.|TRBJ1-1|few
CATSFDKNTEAFF
TGTGCCACCAGCTTCGACAAGAACACTGAAGCTTTCTTT
>15|TRBV20-1|.|TRBJ1-1|many
CSASDARGKNTEAFF
TGCAGTGCTAGCGACGCCAGGGGAAAGAACACTGAAGCTTTCTTT
>13|TRBV14|.|TRBJ2-3|many
CASSRSNTDTQYF
TGTGCCAGCAGCCGTTCAAACACAGATACGCAGTATTTT
>14|TRBV18|.|TRBJ1-2|few
CASSPPRGLSGYTF
TGTGCCAGCTCACCACCAAGGGGTCTGAGTGGCTACACCTTC
>12|TRBV2|.|TRBJ1-2|many
CASSEQLYGYTF
TGTGCCAGCAGTGAACAGCTATATGGCTACACCTTC
>16|TRBV7-2|TRBD2|TRBJ2-5|many
CASSFGGLAGGLGQYF
TGTGCCAGCAGCTTCGGGGGACTAGCGGGGGGGCTGGGCCAGTACTTC
>12|TRBV5-1|.|TRBJ2-7|many
CASSLTNYEQYF
TGCGCCAGCAGCTTGACGAACTACGAGCAGTACTTC
>20|TRBV19|.|TRBJ1-2|few
CASKKGTTASAQDFNYGYTF
TGTGCCAGTAAGAAGGGGACCACCGCCAGCGCGCAAGACTTTAACTATGGCTACACCTTC
>14|TRBV6-6|.|TRBJ1-2|many
CASSDATQNYGYTF
TGTGCCAGCAGTGACGCTACACAGAACTATGGCTACACCTTC
>14|TRBV6-2/TRBV6-3|.|TRBJ1-6|few
CASSFALKTPPLHF
TGTGCCAGCAGCTTCGCTTTGAAGACGCCCCCCCTCCACTTT
>14|TRBV30|.|TRBJ2-1|many
CAWSASRVGGEQFF
TGTGCCTGGAGTGCCTCCCGGGTGGGCGGTGAGCAGTTCTTC
>11|TRBV20-1|.|TRBJ2-7|.
CSARGSYEQYF
TGCAGTGCTAGGGGCTCCTACGAGCAGTACTTC
>18|TRBV6-2/TRBV6-3|TRBD1|TRBJ2-5|many
CASSYPTGRDRVLETQYF
TGTGCCAGCAGTTACCCAACGGGTCGGGACAGGGTATTGGAGACCCAGTACTTC
>14|TRBV12-3/TRBV12-4|.|TRBJ1-5|many
CASSFGQADQPQHF
TGTGCCAGCAGTTTTGGGCAGGCCGATCAGCCCCAGCATTTT
>14|TRBV6-5|TRBD1|TRBJ2-2|many
CASSYDRATGELFF
TGTGCCAGCAGTTACGACAGGGCCACCGGGGAGCTGTTTTTT
>14|TRBV11-3|TRBD2|TRBJ2-2|many
CASGLTSVVGELFF
TGTGCCAGCGGTTTGACTAGCGTAGTCGGGGAGCTGTTTTTT
>15|TRBV18|.|TRBJ1-4|many
CASSPTDGVGEKLFF
TGTGCCAGCTCCCCAACCGATGGGGTTGGCGAAAAACTGTTTTTT
>19|TRBV6-2/TRBV6-3|.|TRBJ1-2|many
CASSYSQGQPRAANYGYTF
TGTGCCAGCAGTTACTCTCAAGGACAGCCGAGGGCGGCTAACTATGGCTACACCTTC
>14|TRBV7-8|.|TRBJ2-5|many
CASSFPGTGETQYF
TGTGCCAGCAGCTTTCCCGGGACTGGAGAGACCCAGTACTTC
>15|TRBV5-4|.|TRBJ2-1|few
CASSLGTNSYNEQFF
TGTGCCAGCAGCTTGGGCACAAACTCCTACAATGAGCAGTTCTTC
>14|TRBV20-1|TRBD1|TRBJ1-4|many
CSASLQGAKEKLFF
TGCAGTGCTAGTCTACAGGGGGCGAAGGAAAAACTGTTTTTT